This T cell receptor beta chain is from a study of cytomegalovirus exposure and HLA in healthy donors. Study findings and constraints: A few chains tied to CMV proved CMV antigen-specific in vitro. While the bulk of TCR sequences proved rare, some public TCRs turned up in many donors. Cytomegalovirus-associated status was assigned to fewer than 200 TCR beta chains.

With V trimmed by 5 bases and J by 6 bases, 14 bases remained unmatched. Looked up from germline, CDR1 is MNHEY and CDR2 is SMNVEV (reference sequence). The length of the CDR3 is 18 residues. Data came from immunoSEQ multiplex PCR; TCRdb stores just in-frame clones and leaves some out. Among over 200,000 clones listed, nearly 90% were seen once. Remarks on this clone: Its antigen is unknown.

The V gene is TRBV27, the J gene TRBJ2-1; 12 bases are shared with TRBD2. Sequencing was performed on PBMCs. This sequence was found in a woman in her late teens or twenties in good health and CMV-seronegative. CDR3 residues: CASSLSILLAGGPNEQFF. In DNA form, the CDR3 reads TGTGCCAGCAGTCTCTCCATCCTTCTAGCGGGGGGGCCCAATGAGCAGTTCTTC.